This T cell receptor (beta chain) derives from a study of siplizumab effects on memory and regulatory T cells. In the case of this clone: What it binds is not known.

This CDR3 comprises 20 residues. The method was immunoSEQ multiplex PCR; TCRdb's version includes in-frame clones alone and lacks a portion of them. The sample carries tens of thousands of clones, approximately 87% recorded once. Study-wide points: Most proliferating CD4+ or CD8+ clones, roughly 80-97%, had no naive or memory assignment.

Sequenced sample: memory CD4+ T cells sorted from blood. The J gene is TRBJ2-7, the V gene TRBV21-1; the D call TRBD2 from the table was never checked on the DNA. TRBV21-1 represents a pseudogene. The sequence was obtained from a human donor in good health. The chain's CDR3 is CALAKKVAGLSGRNAYEQYF. CDR3 nucleotides: TGTGCACTCGCGAAAAAGGTGGCAGGGCTTAGCGGGAGAAACGCCTACGAGCAGTACTTC.